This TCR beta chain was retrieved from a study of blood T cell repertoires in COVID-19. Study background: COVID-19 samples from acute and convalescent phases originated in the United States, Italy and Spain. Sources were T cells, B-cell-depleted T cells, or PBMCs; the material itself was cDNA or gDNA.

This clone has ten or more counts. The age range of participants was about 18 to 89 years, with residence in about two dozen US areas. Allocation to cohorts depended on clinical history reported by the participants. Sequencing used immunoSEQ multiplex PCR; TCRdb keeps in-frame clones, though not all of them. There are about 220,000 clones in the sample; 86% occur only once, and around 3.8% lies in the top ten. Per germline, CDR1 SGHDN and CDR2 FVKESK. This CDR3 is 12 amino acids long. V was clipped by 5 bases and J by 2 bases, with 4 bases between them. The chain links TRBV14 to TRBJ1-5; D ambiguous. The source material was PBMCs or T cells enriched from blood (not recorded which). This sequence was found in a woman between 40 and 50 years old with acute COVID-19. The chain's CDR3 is CASSRGNQPQHF. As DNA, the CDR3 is TGTGCCAGCAGCAGAGGCAATCAGCCCCAGCATTTT.